Listed below are T cell receptor beta chains from one sample, sequenced in a study of CD8+CD57+ T cells in acquired aplastic anemia. TCRdb processed the reads anew with MiXCR; each CDR3 protein has one entry. Here the sample spans roughly 290,000 distinct CDR3 sequences, 56% being singletons. Sequencing was carried out using sorted CD4+, CD8+, or CD8+CD57+ T cells (not recorded which) from PBMCs. These receptors all stem from a human donor with aplastic anemia. Each CDR3 is given with its conserved first and last residue. Each record gives: clone size, D gene, V gene, J gene, CDR3 protein, CDR3 DNA. The D gene is left open where the match is weak. Clone size is given for some rows only: seen once, a few or many times, or a class if the clone is expanded.

clone size: NA; D gene: NA; V gene: TRBV29-1; J gene: TRBJ2-7; CDR3 protein: CSASTFDTYEQYF; CDR3 DNA: TGCAGCGCTTCCACCTTTGATACCTACGAGCAGTACTTC
clone size: once; D gene: NA; V gene: TRBV7-3; J gene: TRBJ1-5; CDR3 protein: CASSPPGRNQPQHF; CDR3 DNA: TGTGCCAGCAGCCCACCGGGGCGCAATCAGCCCCAGCATTTT
clone size: many; D gene: TRBD2; V gene: TRBV10-3; J gene: TRBJ2-1; CDR3 protein: CAITPGLAGVGSYNEQFF; CDR3 DNA: TGTGCCATCACACCGGGACTAGCGGGAGTCGGATCCTACAATGAGCAGTTCTTC
clone size: few; D gene: NA; V gene: TRBV19; J gene: TRBJ1-2; CDR3 protein: CASSTLTAAGDGYTF; CDR3 DNA: TGTGCCAGTAGTACGTTGACAGCCGCCGGAGATGGCTACACCTTC
clone size: once; D gene: TRBD2; V gene: TRBV24-1; J gene: TRBJ2-7; CDR3 protein: CATSDLGGGAAASKQYF; CDR3 DNA: TGTGCCACCAGTGATTTGGGGGGAGGGGCAGCCGCTTCGAAGCAGTACTTC
clone size: once; D gene: TRBD1; V gene: TRBV20-1; J gene: TRBJ2-1; CDR3 protein: CSASPPGQGADEQFF; CDR3 DNA: TGCAGTGCTAGCCCTCCGGGACAGGGGGCAGATGAGCAGTTCTTC
clone size: NA; D gene: NA; V gene: TRBV5-5; J gene: TRBJ2-3; CDR3 protein: CASSLEPAPSTDTQYF; CDR3 DNA: TGTGCCAGCAGCTTGGAACCCGCCCCTAGCACAGATACGCAGTATTTT
clone size: once; D gene: TRBD2; V gene: TRBV20-1; J gene: TRBJ2-6; CDR3 protein: CSATPSVGRADVLTF; CDR3 DNA: TGCAGTGCGACCCCTAGCGTTGGGAGGGCCGACGTCCTGACTTTC
clone size: NA; D gene: NA; V gene: TRBV2; J gene: TRBJ1-5; CDR3 protein: CASGGDDQPQHF; CDR3 DNA: TGTGCCAGCGGTGGCGACGATCAGCCCCAGCATTTT
clone size: few; D gene: TRBD2; V gene: TRBV29-1; J gene: TRBJ2-1; CDR3 protein: CSVDLTGLAGVNEQFF; CDR3 DNA: TGCAGCGTTGACCTGACGGGACTAGCGGGAGTCAATGAGCAGTTCTTC
clone size: NA; D gene: NA; V gene: TRBV7-2; J gene: TRBJ2-5; CDR3 protein: CASSRDPPRNQYF; CDR3 DNA: TGTGCCAGCAGTAGGGACCCTCCGAGGAACCAGTACTTC
clone size: many; D gene: TRBD2; V gene: TRBV7-9; J gene: TRBJ2-5; CDR3 protein: CASSLARGTSGLKETQYF; CDR3 DNA: TGTGCCAGCAGCTTAGCACGGGGGACTAGCGGGCTTAAAGAGACCCAGTACTTC
clone size: NA; D gene: TRBD1; V gene: TRBV4-2; J gene: TRBJ2-3; CDR3 protein: CASSALDRDTDTQYF; CDR3 DNA: TGTGCCAGCAGCGCCCTTGACAGGGACACAGATACGCAGTATTTT
clone size: NA; D gene: NA; V gene: TRBV19; J gene: TRBJ1-4; CDR3 protein: CASSMTAEKLFF; CDR3 DNA: TGTGCAAGTAGTATGACAGCAGAAAAACTGTTTTTT
clone size: many; D gene: NA; V gene: TRBV6-5; J gene: TRBJ2-3; CDR3 protein: CASSYGGQRPTDTQYF; CDR3 DNA: TGTGCCAGCAGTTACGGTGGGCAGCGGCCCACAGATACGCAGTATTTT
clone size: NA; D gene: NA; V gene: TRBV12-3/TRBV12-4; J gene: TRBJ1-5; CDR3 protein: CASSLVNSNQPQHF; CDR3 DNA: TGTGCCAGCAGTTTAGTCAATAGCAATCAGCCCCAGCATTTT
clone size: NA; D gene: NA; V gene: TRBV20-1; J gene: TRBJ2-5; CDR3 protein: CSATRTVGETQYF; CDR3 DNA: TGCAGTGCTACACGGACTGTTGGGGAGACCCAGTACTTC